This T cell receptor beta chain was identified during a study of cytomegalovirus exposure and HLA in healthy donors. Study context: HLA-typed donors were the source of 83 million or so unique TCRs held in an early data release. Regarding the study as a whole: High specificity and sensitivity for cytomegalovirus status were reported for the classifier.

The PCR ran on 60 Vbeta and 13 Jbeta primers. Produced via immunoSEQ multiplex PCR; TCRdb's table is partial and in-frame only. The repertoire holds around 120,000 clones, with 65% to 85% as singletons. About this clone itself: The antigen is unknown.

The J segment lost 3 bases and the V segment lost 5 bases, leaving 12 bases of the junction unmatched. The CDR3 is made up of 17 amino acids. Germline values: CDR1 MNHEY, CDR2 SMNVEV (reference sequence). The V and J genes are TRBV27 and TRBJ1-5, with 8 bases aligning to TRBD1. The source material was PBMCs. The sequence was collected from a middle-aged man in good health and CMV-seronegative. CDR3 sequence reads: CASSLLTRDRPNQPQHF. The CDR3 region has the DNA TGTGCCAGCAGTCTCCTAACGCGGGACAGGCCCAATCAGCCCCAGCATTTT.